One and the same sample provided the 22 T cell receptor beta chains below, sequenced in a study of CD4 T cell repertoires in COVID-19. Clones were sequenced by immunoSEQ multiplex PCR, and TCRdb holds only the in-frame ones, with some missing. Of tens of thousands of clones in the sample, about four fifths were seen once. The specimen comprised CD4+ T cells from peripheral blood, sampled after recovery from COVID-19. These receptors were collected from a human donor who had COVID-19.

This clone was detected only a few times. The V call is TRBV21-1, the J call TRBJ2-2. TRBV21-1 is termed a pseudogene. This CDR3 comprises 13 residues. The CDR3 sequence is CATRRCRTGELFF. In DNA form, the CDR3 reads TGTGCCACCAGAAGGTGTCGTACCGGGGAGCTGTTTTTT.

Concerning this clone itself: Other nucleotide sequences from this sample produce the same CDR3. The chain couples TRBV5-6 to TRBJ2-1; 12 nucleotides line up with TRBD2. This CDR3 has 16 residues. V shed 4 bases and J 4 bases; nucleotides not matched to a gene: 6. Germline V lookup: CDR1 SGHDT, CDR2 YYEEEE. CDR3 amino acids: CASSRRLAGDYNEQFF. CDR3 coding DNA: TGTGCCAGCAGCCGCAGACTAGCGGGAGATTACAATGAGCAGTTCTTC. The full variable domain, rest sourced from reference TRBV5-6 and TRBJ2-1, is DAGVTQSPTHLIKTRGQQVTLRCSPKSGHDTVSWYQQALGQGPQFIFQYYEEEERQRGNFPDRFSGHQFPNYSSELNVNALLLGDSALYLCASSRRLAGDYNEQFFGPGTRLTVL.

The chain combines TRBV3-1 (or the pseudogene TRBV3-2) with TRBJ2-7, with 16 bases aligning to TRBD2. Germline V CDR1 and CDR2: LGHDT, YNNKEL (reference sequence). This CDR3 has 18 residues. The ends lost 5 bases at V and 6 bases at J; junction bases unmatched: 13. This chain's CDR3 is CASSFPGGTSGRASEQYF. For the CDR3, the DNA is TGTGCCAGCAGCTTCCCGGGGGGGACTAGCGGGAGGGCCTCCGAGCAGTACTTC.

The chain has TRBV5-1 and TRBJ1-1, with D unclear. From germline, CDR1 is SGHRS and CDR2 YFSETQ. The CDR3 spans 14 residues. V lost 4 bases, J lost 1 base, and 11 bases lay in between. The CDR3 here is CASSPDPGNTEAFF. The CDR3 DNA reads as TGCGCCAGCAGCCCGGACCCAGGGAACACTGAAGCTTTCTTT.

CDR3 nucleotides: TGTGCCAGCATACGAGAACAGGGACACGAGCAGTACTTC. As protein: CASIREQGHEQYF. The chain combines TRBV6-6 with TRBJ2-7, with a weak D call TRBD1 (6 bases). This CDR3 is built from 13 residues. V lost 7 bases, J lost 5 bases, and 15 bases lay in between. Germline V gene sequence: CDR1 MNHNY, CDR2 SVGAGI (reference sequence).

This chain links TRBV7-6 with TRBJ1-1; D may be TRBD1 (6 bases). The V gene's germline CDR1 is SGHVS and CDR2 FNYEAQ. This CDR3 has 15 amino acids. V lost 4 bases and J lost 5, with 17 bases in between. The CDR3 region is CASSSGGAFPTEAFF. CDR3 nucleotides: TGTGCCAGCAGCTCGGGGGGCGCCTTCCCAACTGAAGCTTTCTTT.

J is TRBJ2-1 and V is TRBV5-6, with a tentative D call TRBD2 (5 bases). This CDR3 spans 13 amino acids. The germline gives CDR1 SGHDT, CDR2 YYEEEE. The V end was cut by 4 bases, the J end by 4 bases, with 9 bases between. The DNA for the CDR3 is TGTGCCAGCAGCCCCCGGGGATACAATGAGCAGTTCTTC. It translates to CASSPRGYNEQFF.

This clone was recorded a few times. This chain links TRBV20-1 with TRBJ2-1; TRBD2 agrees at 10 bases. The CDR3 length is 14 residues. V lost 3 bases and J lost 3; bases outside the gene matches: 2. The germline V gene encodes CDR1 DFQATT and CDR2 SNEGSKA (reference sequence). The CDR3 is CSASSGGNYNEQFF. CDR3 nucleotides: TGCAGTGCTAGTAGCGGGGGGAACTACAATGAGCAGTTCTTC.

The chain combines TRBV28 with TRBJ1-6; TRBD1 aligns across 8 bases. The CDR3 runs 16 residues. Germline V gene sequence: CDR1 MDHEN, CDR2 SYDVKM. The junction had 10 bases not matched to a gene; V was cut back by 4 bases and J by 8 bases. CDR3 region: CASSSPSGGDYSPLHF. The CDR3 bases are TGTGCCAGCAGTTCTCCTTCAGGGGGCGATTATTCACCCCTCCACTTT.

The chain combines TRBV11-3 with TRBJ1-1, with D maybe TRBD1 (6 bases). Trimming removed 4 bases from V and 8 bases from J, with 14 bases in between. The CDR3 extends over 13 amino acids. CDR1 is SGHNT, CDR2 YENEEA, per germline. CDR3 sequence reads: CASSSEYGTEAFF. The DNA of the CDR3 is TGTGCCAGCAGCTCAGAGTACGGGACAGAAGCTTTCTTT.

V usage is TRBV27 and J usage is TRBJ2-5, with 8 bases aligning to TRBD2. V shed 4 bases, J shed 6 bases, and the junction held 13 bases outside the gene matches. Germline lookup yields CDR1 MNHEY and CDR2 SMNVEV (reference sequence). This CDR3 is 16 amino acids long. CDR3 sequence (DNA): TGTGCCAGCAGTTACCGAGGGTCCGGCGGGGGGCAGACCCAGTACTTC. It is translated as CASSYRGSGGGQTQYF.

This clone is medium-sized. The rearrangement links TRBV19 to TRBJ1-5; 9 bases fit TRBD1. Germline CDR1 and CDR2: LNHDA and SQIVND (reference sequence). J was trimmed by 4 bases and V by 5 bases; bases with no gene match: 3. This CDR3 is 14 amino acids long. The CDR3 sequence: CASSETGGNQPQHF. CDR3 coding DNA: TGTGCCAGTAGTGAGACAGGGGGGAATCAGCCCCAGCATTTT.

The chain carries TRBV7-9 and TRBJ1-2, with TRBD1 matching 7 bases. The V and J ends lost 5 bases and 8 bases, in that order; junction bases with no gene match: 11. The CDR3 is made up of 14 amino acids. CDR1 is SEHNR and CDR2 is FQNEAQ in the germline V gene (reference sequence). The CDR3 bases are TGTGCCAGCAGCCTAACAGACAGGGTCGGGGGCTACACCTTC. This codes for CASSLTDRVGGYTF.

The chain has TRBV23-1 and TRBJ2-1; unclear D gene. TRBV23-1 is marked as an open reading frame, function uncertain. The length of the CDR3 is 14 residues. The V and J ends lost 0 bases and 4 bases respectively, with 7 bases between them. The DNA of the CDR3 is TGCGCCAGCAGTCAATCCTCCCAGTACAATGAGCAGTTCTTC. It yields the protein CASSQSSQYNEQFF.

V gene TRBV21-1 combines with J gene TRBJ1-2. TRBV21-1 is a listed pseudogene. This CDR3 contains 13 residues. CDR3 DNA: TGTGCCAGCAGCAATATAACTGGACATGGCTACACCTTC. It is translated as CASSNITGHGYTF.

This chain uses TRBV30 with TRBJ1-4; a possible D gene is TRBD1 (5 bases). Germline CDR1 GTSNPN, CDR2 SVGIG (reference sequence). The CDR3 contains 14 residues. Trimming removed 6 bases at V and 6 bases at J, with 17 bases between. The CDR3 spells CACNKLGGYEKLFF. The CDR3 nucleotides read TGTGCCTGCAACAAGCTGGGGGGTTATGAAAAACTGTTTTTT.

The CDR3 protein is CASSLGDGTSMDEQFF. The CDR3, as DNA: TGTGCCAGCAGCTTAGGTGACGGGACTAGCATGGATGAGCAGTTCTTC. The rearrangement uses TRBV11-1 and TRBJ2-1; 9 bases map to TRBD2. Germline V lookup: CDR1 SGHAT, CDR2 FQDESV (reference sequence). The CDR3 has 16 residues. The J segment lost 8 bases and the V segment lost 1 base, leaving 9 bases of the junction unmatched.

The chain has TRBV6-2 or TRBV6-3 and TRBJ2-5; perhaps D is TRBD1 or TRBD2 (5 bases each). V lost 1 base and J lost 4, with 7 bases in between. The V gene's germline CDR1 is MNHEY and CDR2 SVGEGT. CDR3 length: 13 amino acids. CDR3 region: CASSYYGGETQYF. The CDR3 DNA sequence: TGTGCCAGCAGTTACTATGGGGGAGAGACCCAGTACTTC.

The rearrangement links TRBV9 to TRBJ1-4; 9 bases match TRBD1. V trimming: 4 bases; J trimming: 7 bases; junction bases outside the gene matches: 5. The CDR3 consists of 14 residues. Per germline, CDR1 SGDLS and CDR2 YYNGEE. Written as DNA, the CDR3 is TGTGCCAGCAGCCCACTGACAGGGGGTGAAAAACTGTTTTTT. Amino acid sequence: CASSPLTGGEKLFF.

The chain couples TRBV24-1 to TRBJ1-1; 7 bases align to TRBD1. Germline CDR1 is KGHDR and CDR2 is SFDVKD. The CDR3 loop spans 13 amino acids. V shed 7 bases and J 4 bases; nucleotides not matched to a gene: 5. The CDR3 coding sequence is TGTGCCACCAGAAGACAGGGCGGCACTGAAGCTTTCTTT. It codes for CATRRQGGTEAFF.

This clone was seen once. The genes are TRBV7-2 and TRBJ1-6; 9 nucleotides agree with TRBD1. The CDR3 loop spans 15 amino acids. Germline CDR1 reads SGHTA; CDR2 reads FQGNSA. The junction had 6 bases not matched to a gene; V was cut back by 3 bases and J by 9 bases. The CDR3 loop reads CASSFKQGAGSPLHF. DNA of the CDR3: TGTGCCAGCAGCTTTAAACAGGGGGCCGGTTCACCCCTCCACTTT.

The genes are TRBV10-2 and TRBJ1-1; D gene ambiguous. CDR3 length equals 14 residues. Germline V CDR1 and CDR2: WSHSY, SAAADI. The V gene lost 5 bases and the J gene lost 1 base, with 11 bases spanning the gap. CDR3: CASSPGPPNTEAFF. CDR3 nucleotides: TGCGCCAGCAGTCCCGGACCCCCGAACACTGAAGCTTTCTTT.